This is a list of T cell receptor beta chains from one sample in a study of blood T cell repertoires in COVID-19. Libraries were prepared by immunoSEQ multiplex PCR; TCRdb keeps only in-frame clonotypes and omits some of them. The sample includes around 500,000 clones, approximately 83% of them seen just once. The sequenced sample consisted of peripheral blood. Every receptor here comes from a human donor in a cohort sampled during active COVID-19. CDR3s include the opening cysteine and the closing phenylalanine or tryptophan. The D gene is left open where the match is weak. Expanded clones get a size class; other rows say once, few or many, or leave the size out.

D	length	size	V	J	CDR3	DNA
TRBD2	17	few	TRBV29-1	TRBJ2-3	CSATGTSGRSLTDTQYF	TGCAGCGCGACCGGGACTAGCGGAAGGAGTCTCACAGATACGCAGTATTTT
.	14	.	TRBV5-1	TRBJ1-2	CASSWADRNYGYTF	TGCGCCAGCAGCTGGGCGGACAGAAACTATGGCTACACCTTC
.	15	.	TRBV19	TRBJ2-5	CASSIGRFSDKTQYF	TGTGCCAGTAGTATTGGTAGGTTCTCCGACAAGACCCAGTACTTC
TRBD1	13	.	TRBV2	TRBJ1-3	CASNTGAGNTIYF	TGTGCCAGCAATACAGGGGCTGGAAACACCATATATTTT
.	13	.	TRBV11-2	TRBJ2-7	CASSLVWRREQYF	TGTGCCAGCAGCTTAGTTTGGCGGCGCGAGCAGTACTTC
.	13	.	TRBV30	TRBJ1-3	CAWSMAGGNTIYF	TGTGCCTGGAGTATGGCAGGTGGAAACACCATATATTTT
TRBD1	14	.	TRBV2	TRBJ2-7	CASSSRTGDYEQYF	TGTGCCAGCAGTTCCCGGACAGGAGACTACGAGCAGTACTTC
.	13	.	TRBV6-4	TRBJ1-1	CASSRELSTEAFF	TGTGCCAGCAGTCGGGAATTGAGCACTGAAGCTTTCTTT
.	17	.	TRBV9	TRBJ1-6	CASSGGVSGVKNSPLHF	TGTGCCAGCAGCGGAGGGGTATCAGGGGTCAAAAATTCACCCCTCCACTTT
TRBD2	13	few	TRBV29-1	TRBJ2-2	CSVVRAGAGELFF	TGCAGCGTAGTCCGAGCGGGAGCCGGGGAGCTGTTTTTT
TRBD1	14	.	TRBV2	TRBJ1-4	CASSFWTGDEKLFF	TGTGCCAGCAGTTTTTGGACAGGGGATGAAAAACTGTTTTTT
.	15	.	TRBV6-5	TRBJ2-7	CASSYAGMVSYEQYF	TGTGCCAGCAGTTATGCAGGGATGGTATCCTACGAGCAGTACTTC
TRBD1	15	.	TRBV6-2/TRBV6-3	TRBJ2-1	CASSNPDRGQGEQFF	TGTGCCAGCAGTAACCCGGACAGGGGGCAGGGTGAGCAGTTCTTC
TRBD1	14	.	TRBV19	TRBJ2-7	CASATGASSYEQYF	TGTGCCAGCGCTACAGGGGCTAGCTCCTACGAGCAGTACTTC
.	14	.	TRBV27	TRBJ1-2	CASSSDTGRHGYTF	TGTGCCAGCAGTTCCGACACCGGAAGGCATGGCTACACCTTC
.	14	.	TRBV28	TRBJ2-5	CASSQGWTRETQYF	TGTGCCAGCAGCCAGGGATGGACGCGAGAGACCCAGTACTTC
TRBD2	16	.	TRBV6-5	TRBJ2-7	CASSYSTAGGGYEQYF	TGTGCCAGCAGTTACTCGACGGCGGGAGGGGGCTACGAGCAGTACTTC
.	13	.	TRBV27	TRBJ1-6	CASSLGRESPLHF	TGTGCCAGCAGTTTAGGGCGGGAGTCACCCCTCCACTTT
.	14	.	TRBV5-4	TRBJ2-3	CASSLPTRPDTQYF	TGTGCCAGCAGCTTGCCCACTAGACCAGATACGCAGTATTTT
.	13	.	TRBV29-1	TRBJ2-1	CSVETRAYNEQFF	TGCAGCGTTGAGACCCGGGCCTACAATGAGCAGTTCTTC
.	15	once	TRBV25-1	TRBJ1-2	CASSDPSTSNYGYTF	TGTGCCAGCAGTGACCCGTCGACTTCTAACTATGGCTACACCTTC
.	16	.	TRBV4-3	TRBJ2-1	CASSQGAMSSYNEQFF	TGCGCCAGCAGCCAAGGGGCCATGAGCTCCTACAATGAGCAGTTCTTC
.	16	.	TRBV27	TRBJ2-3	CASSLETRDWPDTQYF	TGTGCCAGCAGTTTAGAGACTAGAGATTGGCCAGATACGCAGTATTTT
.	14	.	TRBV3-1/TRBV3-2	TRBJ2-2	CASSQDLLTGELFF	TGTGCCAGCAGCCAAGATCTTCTCACCGGGGAGCTGTTTTTT
.	13	once	TRBV29-1	TRBJ2-5	CSVVRSAQETQYF	TGCAGCGTTGTACGGTCCGCACAAGAGACCCAGTACTTC
TRBD2	16	.	TRBV5-4	TRBJ2-1	CASSWGSGSVTREQFF	TGTGCCAGCAGCTGGGGGAGCGGGAGTGTAACTCGTGAGCAGTTCTTC
.	14	.	TRBV7-2	TRBJ1-4	CASSDSVNSEKLFF	TGTGCCAGCAGCGACAGCGTGAACAGTGAAAAACTGTTTTTT
.	11	.	TRBV27	TRBJ2-1	CASSFQGEQFF	TGTGCCAGCAGTTTCCAGGGTGAGCAGTTCTTC
.	12	.	TRBV6-5	TRBJ2-7	CASMKGAYEQYF	TGTGCCAGCATGAAGGGGGCCTACGAGCAGTACTTC
.	15	.	TRBV3-1/TRBV3-2	TRBJ1-5	CASSHKSGGHQPQHF	TGTGCCAGCAGCCACAAAAGCGGAGGACATCAGCCCCAGCATTTT
TRBD1	16	once	TRBV19	TRBJ1-1	CASSNPGGKLYTEAFF	TGTGCCAGTAGTAACCCAGGGGGCAAATTGTACACTGAAGCTTTCTTT
.	17	once	TRBV9	TRBJ2-7	CASSRSSLASSYGEQYF	TGTGCCAGCAGCCGCTCCTCTCTAGCGTCCTCCTACGGAGAGCAGTACTTC
.	17	few	TRBV7-2	TRBJ1-3	CASSLGSNRGSGNTIYF	TGTGCCAGCAGCTTAGGGTCGAATAGAGGCTCTGGAAACACCATATATTTT
TRBD2	15	many	TRBV5-1	TRBJ2-7	CASSPTSAPSYEQYF	TGCGCCAGCAGCCCAACTAGCGCTCCCTCCTACGAGCAGTACTTC
TRBD2	15	.	TRBV15	TRBJ2-7	CATSSHLAGEYEQYF	TGTGCCACCAGCAGTCACCTAGCGGGAGAGTACGAGCAGTACTTC
.	15	.	TRBV7-8	TRBJ2-7	CASRPRKGNLDEQYF	TGTGCCAGCAGACCGCGGAAGGGGAATCTAGACGAGCAGTACTTC
TRBD1	14	.	TRBV5-6	TRBJ2-7	CASSWTGSQGEQYF	TGTGCCAGCAGTTGGACAGGATCTCAAGGCGAGCAGTACTTC
.	15	.	TRBV7-2	TRBJ1-3	CASSLMGASGNTIYF	TGTGCCAGCAGCTTAATGGGAGCCTCTGGAAACACCATATATTTT
TRBD1	15	.	TRBV7-2	TRBJ1-1	CASSLEAGGATEAFF	TGTGCCAGCAGCTTAGAGGCAGGGGGCGCGACTGAAGCTTTCTTT
.	16	.	TRBV6-6	TRBJ2-1	CASSYSPSHAYNEQFF	TGTGCCAGCAGTTACTCTCCGAGCCACGCCTACAATGAGCAGTTCTTC
.	15	.	TRBV6-5	TRBJ2-2	CASSYSASKAGELFF	TGTGCCAGCAGTTACTCGGCTAGCAAGGCCGGGGAGCTGTTTTTT
.	15	.	TRBV4-3	TRBJ2-5	CASSQDRDYQETQYF	TGCGCCAGCAGCCAAGATAGGGACTACCAAGAGACCCAGTACTTC
TRBD1	13	.	TRBV19	TRBJ2-7	CARPRTGGYEQYF	TGTGCCAGGCCGCGGACAGGGGGTTACGAGCAGTACTTC
.	15	.	TRBV19	TRBJ2-3	CASSIGGSGTDTQYF	TGTGCCAGTAGTATAGGCGGGTCCGGGACAGATACGCAGTATTTT
TRBD2	14	.	TRBV5-1	TRBJ2-2	CASTVAGGTGELFF	TGCGCCAGCACCGTAGCGGGAGGCACCGGGGAGCTGTTTTTT
.	15	.	TRBV7-9	TRBJ1-2	CASSLSRQVNYGYTF	TGTGCCAGCAGCCTTTCCCGACAGGTTAACTATGGCTACACCTTC
TRBD1	18	.	TRBV11-2	TRBJ1-2	CASSFTGTDNIQLSGYTF	TGTGCCAGCAGCTTCACCGGGACAGACAACATCCAACTATCCGGCTACACCTTC